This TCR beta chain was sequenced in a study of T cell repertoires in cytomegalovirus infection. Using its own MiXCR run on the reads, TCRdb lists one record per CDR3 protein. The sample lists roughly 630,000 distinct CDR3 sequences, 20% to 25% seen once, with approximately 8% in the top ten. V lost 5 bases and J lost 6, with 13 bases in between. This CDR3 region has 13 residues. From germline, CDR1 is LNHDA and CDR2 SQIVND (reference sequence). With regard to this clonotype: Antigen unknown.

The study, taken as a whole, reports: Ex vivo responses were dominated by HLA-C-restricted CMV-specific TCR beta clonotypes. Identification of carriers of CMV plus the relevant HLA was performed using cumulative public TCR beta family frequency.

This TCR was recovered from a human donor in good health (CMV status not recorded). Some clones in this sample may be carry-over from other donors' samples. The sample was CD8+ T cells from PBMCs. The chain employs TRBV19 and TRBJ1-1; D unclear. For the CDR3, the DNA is TGTGCCAGTAGTTACCGGGCCCACTCTGAAGCTTTCTTT. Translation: CASSYRAHSEAFF.